The T cell receptor (beta chain) under discussion was sequenced for a study of blood T cell repertoires in COVID-19. For the study at large: Sources were T cells, B-cell-depleted T cells, or PBMCs; the material itself was cDNA or gDNA.

Profiled with immunoSEQ multiplex PCR; TCRdb holds only in-frame clones, not every one. The table records around 250,000 clones, about 90% of them present only once. V was cut by 5 bases and J by 7 bases, with 16 bases left in between. The germline CDR1 and CDR2 sequences are SGHKS and YYEKEE (reference sequence). This CDR3 comprises 13 residues. Seattle participants joined during active infection and were tracked over time. Input material: peripheral blood. The receptor's source is a woman aged 65 to 85 with COVID-19, enrolled during active disease. V and J are TRBV5-5 and TRBJ2-7, with D perhaps TRBD2 (6 bases). CDR3: CASSSLALGEQYF. CDR3 DNA: TGTGCCAGCAGTTCACTAGCTCTGGGGGAGCAGTACTTC.